This T cell receptor beta chain was obtained from a study of T cell clones after liver transplantation. The wider study: Immunosuppression withdrawal was tried within 2 years after liver transplantation in this trial. Whole-study results and caveats: Conclusions were preliminary, with small, heterogeneous patient groups.

This clone was recorded a few times. Its specificity is unknown. Germline V gene data show CDR1 as GTSNPN and CDR2 as SVGIG (reference sequence). Trimming removed 1 base at V and 8 bases at J, with 15 bases between. CDR3 length: 15 amino acids. Assay used: immunoSEQ multiplex PCR; TCRdb lists only in-frame clones, some missing. The sample lists roughly 60,000 clones, around three quarters occurring once. This clonotype was obtained from a human patient who received a liver transplant. The T cells may partly be graft donor cells. This sequence joins TRBV30 and TRBJ1-6; D is perhaps TRBD1 (6 bases). The sample consisted of CD4+ T cells from blood, taken at the 15-month timepoint. The CDR3 sequence: CAWSDTGRGDSPLHF. CDR3 sequence (DNA): TGTGCCTGGAGTGATACAGGGAGGGGGGATTCACCCCTCCACTTT. The full variable domain, with the rest looked up from reference TRBV30 and TRBJ1-6, is SQTIHQWPATLVQPVGSPLSLECTVEGTSNPNLYWYRQAAGRGLQLLFYSVGIGQISSEVPQNLSASRPQDRQFILSSKKLLLSDSGFYLCAWSDTGRGDSPLHFGNGTRLTVT.